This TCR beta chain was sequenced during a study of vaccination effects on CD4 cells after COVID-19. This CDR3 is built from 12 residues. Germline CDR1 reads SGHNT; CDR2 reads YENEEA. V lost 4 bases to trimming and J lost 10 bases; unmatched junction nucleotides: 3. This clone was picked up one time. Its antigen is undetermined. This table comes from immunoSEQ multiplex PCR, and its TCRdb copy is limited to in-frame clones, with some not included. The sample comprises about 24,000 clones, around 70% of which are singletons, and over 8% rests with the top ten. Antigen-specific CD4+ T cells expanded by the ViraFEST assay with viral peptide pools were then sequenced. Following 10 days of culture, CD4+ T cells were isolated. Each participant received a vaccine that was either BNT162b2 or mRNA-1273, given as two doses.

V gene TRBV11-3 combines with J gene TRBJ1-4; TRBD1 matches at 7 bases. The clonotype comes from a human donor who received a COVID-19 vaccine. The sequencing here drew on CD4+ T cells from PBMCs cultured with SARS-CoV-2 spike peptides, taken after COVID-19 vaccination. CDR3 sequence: CASSSQGGKLFF. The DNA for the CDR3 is TGTGCCAGCAGCTCCCAGGGGGGAAAACTGTTTTTT.